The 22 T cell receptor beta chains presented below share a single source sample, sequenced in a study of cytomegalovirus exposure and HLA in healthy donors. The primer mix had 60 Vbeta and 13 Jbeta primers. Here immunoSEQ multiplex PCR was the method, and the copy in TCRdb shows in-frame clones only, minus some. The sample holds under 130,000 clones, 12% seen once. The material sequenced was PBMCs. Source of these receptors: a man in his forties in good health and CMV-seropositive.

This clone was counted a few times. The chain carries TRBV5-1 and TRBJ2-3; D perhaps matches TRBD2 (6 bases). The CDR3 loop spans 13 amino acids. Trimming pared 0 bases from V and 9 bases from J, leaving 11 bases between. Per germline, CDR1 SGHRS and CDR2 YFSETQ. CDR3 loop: CASSLVGRSTQYF. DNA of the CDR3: TGCGCCAGCAGCTTGGTGGGGAGGTCGACGCAGTATTTT.

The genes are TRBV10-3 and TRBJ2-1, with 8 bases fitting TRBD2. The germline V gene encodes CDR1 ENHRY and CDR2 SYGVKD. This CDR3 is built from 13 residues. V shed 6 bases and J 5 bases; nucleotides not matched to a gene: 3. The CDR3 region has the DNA TGTGCCATCAGACGGGAGGGGAACAATGAGCAGTTCTTC. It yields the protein CAIRREGNNEQFF.

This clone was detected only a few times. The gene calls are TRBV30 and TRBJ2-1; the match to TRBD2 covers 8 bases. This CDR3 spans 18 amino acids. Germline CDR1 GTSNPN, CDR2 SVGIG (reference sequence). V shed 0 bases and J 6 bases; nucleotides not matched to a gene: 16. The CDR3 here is CAWSVNRLAGLLRNEQFF. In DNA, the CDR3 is TGTGCCTGGAGTGTCAATAGGCTAGCGGGCCTCTTGCGCAATGAGCAGTTCTTC. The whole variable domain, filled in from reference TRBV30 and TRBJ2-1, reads SQTIHQWPATLVQPVGSPLSLECTVEGTSNPNLYWYRQAAGRGLQLLFYSVGIGQISSEVPQNLSASRPQDRQFILSSKKLLLSDSGFYLCAWSVNRLAGLLRNEQFFGPGTRLTVL.

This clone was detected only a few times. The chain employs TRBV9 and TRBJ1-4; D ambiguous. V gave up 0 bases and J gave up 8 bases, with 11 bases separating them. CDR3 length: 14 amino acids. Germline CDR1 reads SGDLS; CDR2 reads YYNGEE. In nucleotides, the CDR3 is TGTGCCAGCAGCGTAGAGCAAGAGGGAGAAAAACTGTTTTTT. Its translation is CASSVEQEGEKLFF. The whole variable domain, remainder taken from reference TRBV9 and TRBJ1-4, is DSGVTQTPKHLITATGQRVTLRCSPRSGDLSVYWYQQSLDQGLQFLIQYYNGEERAKGNILERFSAQQFPDLHSELNLSSLELGDSALYFCASSVEQEGEKLFFGSGTQLSVL.

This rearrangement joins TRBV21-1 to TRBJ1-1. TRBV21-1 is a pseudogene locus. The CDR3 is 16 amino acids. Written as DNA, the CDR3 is TGTGCCAGCAGCAAAGAGAAGGCCGGGTCGTACACTGAAGCTTTCTTT. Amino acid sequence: CASSKEKAGSYTEAFF.

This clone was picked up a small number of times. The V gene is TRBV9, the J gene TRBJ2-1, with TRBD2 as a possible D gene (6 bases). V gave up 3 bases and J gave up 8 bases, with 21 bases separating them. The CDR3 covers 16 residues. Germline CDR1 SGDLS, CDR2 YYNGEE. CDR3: CASSASSGTPSDEQFF. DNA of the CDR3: TGTGCCAGCAGCGCCAGCTCCGGGACTCCCAGCGATGAGCAGTTCTTC.

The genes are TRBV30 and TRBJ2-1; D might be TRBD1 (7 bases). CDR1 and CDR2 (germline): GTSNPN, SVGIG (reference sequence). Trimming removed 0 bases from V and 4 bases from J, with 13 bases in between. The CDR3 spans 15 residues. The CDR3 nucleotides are TGTGCCTGGAGTGTCTTGCAGGGGGGATACAATGAGCAGTTCTTC. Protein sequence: CAWSVLQGGYNEQFF.

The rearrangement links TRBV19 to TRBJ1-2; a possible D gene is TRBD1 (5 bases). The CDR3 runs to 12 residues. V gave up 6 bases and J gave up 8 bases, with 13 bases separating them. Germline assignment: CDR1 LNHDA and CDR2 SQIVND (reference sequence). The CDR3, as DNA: TGTGCCAGTAGGGAACCAGGGATCGGCTACACCTTC. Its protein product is CASREPGIGYTF. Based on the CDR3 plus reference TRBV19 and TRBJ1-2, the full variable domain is DGGITQSPKYLFRKEGQNVTLSCEQNLNHDAMYWYRQDPGQGLRLIYYSQIVNDFQKGDIAEGYSVSREKKESFPLTVTSAQKNPTAFYLCASREPGIGYTFGSGTRLTVV.

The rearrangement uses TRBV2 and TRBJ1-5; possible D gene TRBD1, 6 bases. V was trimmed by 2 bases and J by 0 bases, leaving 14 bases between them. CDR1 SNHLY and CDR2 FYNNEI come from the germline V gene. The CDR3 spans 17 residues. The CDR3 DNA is TGTGCCAGCAGTGAAAGGGGACAAACGACTAGCAATCAGCCCCAGCATTTT. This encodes CASSERGQTTSNQPQHF.

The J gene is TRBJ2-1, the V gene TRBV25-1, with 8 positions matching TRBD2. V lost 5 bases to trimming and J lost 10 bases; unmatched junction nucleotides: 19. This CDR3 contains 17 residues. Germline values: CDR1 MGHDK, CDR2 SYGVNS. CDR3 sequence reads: CASSPTSGTRRSREQFF. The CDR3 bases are TGTGCCAGCAGTCCCACCTCCGGGACTAGACGTTCTCGGGAGCAGTTCTTC.

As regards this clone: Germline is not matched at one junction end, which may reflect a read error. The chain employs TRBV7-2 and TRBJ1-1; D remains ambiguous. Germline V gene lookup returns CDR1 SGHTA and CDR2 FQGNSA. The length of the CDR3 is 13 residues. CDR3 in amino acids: CASGFAEVTEAFF. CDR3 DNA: TGTGCCAGCGGCTTCGCCGAGGTAACTGAAGCTTTCTTT.

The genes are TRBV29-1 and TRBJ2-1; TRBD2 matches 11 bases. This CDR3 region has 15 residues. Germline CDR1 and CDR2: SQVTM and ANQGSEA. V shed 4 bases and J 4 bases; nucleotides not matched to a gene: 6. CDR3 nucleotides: TGCAGCGTTGGGGATAGCGGGAGGGTTTACAATGAGCAGTTCTTC. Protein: CSVGDSGRVYNEQFF.

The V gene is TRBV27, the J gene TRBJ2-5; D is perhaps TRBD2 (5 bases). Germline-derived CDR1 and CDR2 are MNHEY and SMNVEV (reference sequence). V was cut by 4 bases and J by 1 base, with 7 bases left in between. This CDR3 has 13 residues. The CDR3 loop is CASSWTGQETQYF. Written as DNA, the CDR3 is TGTGCCAGCAGTTGGACTGGCCAAGAGACCCAGTACTTC.

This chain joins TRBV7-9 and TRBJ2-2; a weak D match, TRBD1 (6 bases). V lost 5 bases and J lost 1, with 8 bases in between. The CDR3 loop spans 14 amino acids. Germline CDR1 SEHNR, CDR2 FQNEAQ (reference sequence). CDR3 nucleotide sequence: TGTGCCAGCAGCCTGACAGGGAACACCGGGGAGCTGTTTTTT. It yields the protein CASSLTGNTGELFF.

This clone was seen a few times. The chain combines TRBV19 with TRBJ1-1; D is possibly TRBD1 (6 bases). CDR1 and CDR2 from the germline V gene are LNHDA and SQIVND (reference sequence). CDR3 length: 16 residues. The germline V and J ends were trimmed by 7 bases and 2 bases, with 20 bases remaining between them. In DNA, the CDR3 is TGTGCCAGTATGGGAACAGGGCTCAGGGAAAACACTGAAGCTTTCTTT. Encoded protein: CASMGTGLRENTEAFF.

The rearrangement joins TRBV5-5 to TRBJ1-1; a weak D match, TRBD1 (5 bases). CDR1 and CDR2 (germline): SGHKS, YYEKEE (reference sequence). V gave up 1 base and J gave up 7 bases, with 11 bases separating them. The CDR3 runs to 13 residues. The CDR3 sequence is CASSLWRGSEAFF. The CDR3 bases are TGTGCCAGCAGCTTGTGGCGGGGGAGTGAAGCTTTCTTT. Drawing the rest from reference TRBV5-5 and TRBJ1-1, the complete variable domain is DAGVTQSPTHLIKTRGQQVTLRCSPISGHKSVSWYQQVLGQGPQFIFQYYEKEERGRGNFPDRFSARQFPNYSSELNVNALLLGDSALYLCASSLWRGSEAFFGQGTRLTVV.

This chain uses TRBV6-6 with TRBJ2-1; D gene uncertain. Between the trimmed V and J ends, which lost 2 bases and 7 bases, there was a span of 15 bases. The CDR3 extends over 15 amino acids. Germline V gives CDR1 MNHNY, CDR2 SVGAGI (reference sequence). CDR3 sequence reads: CASSYLQRGSNEQFF. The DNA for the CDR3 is TGTGCCAGCAGTTACCTGCAGAGAGGTTCAAATGAGCAGTTCTTC.

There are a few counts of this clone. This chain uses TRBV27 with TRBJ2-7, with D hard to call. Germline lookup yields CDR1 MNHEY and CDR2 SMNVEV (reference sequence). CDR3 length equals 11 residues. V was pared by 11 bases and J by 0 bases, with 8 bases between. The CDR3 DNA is TGTGCCGCCTGGAGCTCCTACGAGCAGTACTTC. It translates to CAAWSSYEQYF.

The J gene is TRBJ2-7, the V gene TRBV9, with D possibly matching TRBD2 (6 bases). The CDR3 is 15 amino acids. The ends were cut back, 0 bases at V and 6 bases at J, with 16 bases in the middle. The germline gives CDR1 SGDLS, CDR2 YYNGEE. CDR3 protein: CASSVEPREFGEQYF. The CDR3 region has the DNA TGTGCCAGCAGCGTAGAACCCCGGGAGTTCGGCGAGCAGTACTTC. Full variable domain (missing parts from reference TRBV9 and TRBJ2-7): DSGVTQTPKHLITATGQRVTLRCSPRSGDLSVYWYQQSLDQGLQFLIQYYNGEERAKGNILERFSAQQFPDLHSELNLSSLELGDSALYFCASSVEPREFGEQYFGPGTRLTVT.

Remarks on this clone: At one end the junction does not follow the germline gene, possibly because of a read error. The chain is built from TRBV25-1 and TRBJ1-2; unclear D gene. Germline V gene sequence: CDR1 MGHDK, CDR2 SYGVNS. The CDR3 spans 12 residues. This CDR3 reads CASSEPGIGYPF. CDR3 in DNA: TGTGCCAGCAGTGAACCCGGGATTGGCTACCCCTTC.

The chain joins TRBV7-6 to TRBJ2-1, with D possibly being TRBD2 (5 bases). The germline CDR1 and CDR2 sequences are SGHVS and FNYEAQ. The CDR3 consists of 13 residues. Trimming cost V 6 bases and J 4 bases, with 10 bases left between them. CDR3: CASSPRVYNEQFF. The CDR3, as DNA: TGTGCCAGCAGTCCGAGGGTGTACAATGAGCAGTTCTTC. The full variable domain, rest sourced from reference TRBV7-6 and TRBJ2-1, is GAGVSQSPRYKVTKRGQDVALRCDPISGHVSLYWYRQALGQGPEFLTYFNYEAQQDKSGLPNDRFSAERPEGSISTLTIQRTEQRDSAMYRCASSPRVYNEQFFGPGTRLTVL.

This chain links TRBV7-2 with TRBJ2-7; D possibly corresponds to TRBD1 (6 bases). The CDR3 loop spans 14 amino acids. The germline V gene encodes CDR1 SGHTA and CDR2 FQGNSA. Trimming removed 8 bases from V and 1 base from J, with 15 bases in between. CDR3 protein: CASGRDKHSYEQYF. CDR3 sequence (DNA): TGTGCCAGCGGCCGGGACAAGCATTCCTACGAGCAGTACTTC.